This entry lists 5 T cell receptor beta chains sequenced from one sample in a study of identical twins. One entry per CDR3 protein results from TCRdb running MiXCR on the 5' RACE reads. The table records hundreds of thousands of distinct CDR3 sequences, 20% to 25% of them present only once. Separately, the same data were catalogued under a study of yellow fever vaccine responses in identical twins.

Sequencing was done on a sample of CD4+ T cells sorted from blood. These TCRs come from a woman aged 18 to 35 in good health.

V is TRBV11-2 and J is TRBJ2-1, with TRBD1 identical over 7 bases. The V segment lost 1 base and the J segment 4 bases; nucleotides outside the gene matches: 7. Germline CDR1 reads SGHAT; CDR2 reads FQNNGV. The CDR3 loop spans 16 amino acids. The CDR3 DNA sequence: TGTGCCAGCAGCTTAGGGGGGACAGTGAAATACAATGAGCAGTTCTTC. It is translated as CASSLGGTVKYNEQFF. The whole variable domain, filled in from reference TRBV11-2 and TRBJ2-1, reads EAGVAQSPRYKIIEKRQSVAFWCNPISGHATLYWYQQILGQGPKLLIQFQNNGVVDDSQLPKDRFSAERLKGVDSTLKIQPAKLEDSAVYLCASSLGGTVKYNEQFFGPGTRLTVL.

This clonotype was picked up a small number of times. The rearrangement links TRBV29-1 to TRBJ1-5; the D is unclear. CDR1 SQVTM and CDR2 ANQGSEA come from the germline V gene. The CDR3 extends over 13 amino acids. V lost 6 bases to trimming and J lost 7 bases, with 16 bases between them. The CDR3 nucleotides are TGCAGCGTCGCCGGGTCCGCGGGACAGCCCCAGCATTTT. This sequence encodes CSVAGSAGQPQHF.

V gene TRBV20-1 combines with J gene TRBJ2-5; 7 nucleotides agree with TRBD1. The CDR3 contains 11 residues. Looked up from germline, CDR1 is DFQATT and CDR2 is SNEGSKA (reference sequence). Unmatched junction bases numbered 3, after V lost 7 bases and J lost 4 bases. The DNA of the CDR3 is TGCAGTGAGACAGGGTTAGAGACCCAGTACTTC. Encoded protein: CSETGLETQYF.

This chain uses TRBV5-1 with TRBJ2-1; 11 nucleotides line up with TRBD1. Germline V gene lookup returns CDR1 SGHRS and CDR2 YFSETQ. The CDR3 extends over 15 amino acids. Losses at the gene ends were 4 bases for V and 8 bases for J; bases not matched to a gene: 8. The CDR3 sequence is CASSPRTGGADEQFF. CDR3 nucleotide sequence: TGCGCCAGCAGCCCACGGACAGGGGGCGCGGATGAGCAGTTCTTC.

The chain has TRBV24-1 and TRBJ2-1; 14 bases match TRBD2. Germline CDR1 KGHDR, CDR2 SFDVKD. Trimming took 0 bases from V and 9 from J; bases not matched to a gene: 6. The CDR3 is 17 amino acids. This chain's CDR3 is CATSDLPGLAGVGEQFF. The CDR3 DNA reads TGTGCCACCAGTGATTTGCCGGGACTAGCGGGAGTCGGTGAGCAGTTCTTC.